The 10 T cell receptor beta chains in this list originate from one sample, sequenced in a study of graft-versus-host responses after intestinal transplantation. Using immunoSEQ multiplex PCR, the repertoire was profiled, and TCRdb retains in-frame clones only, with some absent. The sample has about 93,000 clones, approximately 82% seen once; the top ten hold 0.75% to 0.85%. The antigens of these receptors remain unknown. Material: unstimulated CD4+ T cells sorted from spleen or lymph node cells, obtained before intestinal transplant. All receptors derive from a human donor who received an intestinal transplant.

CDR3 in amino acids: CASSPDRITGELFF. The CDR3 DNA reads as TGTGCCAGCAGTCCAGACAGAATTACCGGGGAGCTGTTTTTT. The rearrangement uses TRBV6-5 and TRBJ2-2; possibly TRBD1 for D (5 bases). The CDR3 has 14 amino acids. Germline CDR1 is MNHEY and CDR2 is SVGAGI. V lost 5 bases and J lost 5, with 12 bases in between.

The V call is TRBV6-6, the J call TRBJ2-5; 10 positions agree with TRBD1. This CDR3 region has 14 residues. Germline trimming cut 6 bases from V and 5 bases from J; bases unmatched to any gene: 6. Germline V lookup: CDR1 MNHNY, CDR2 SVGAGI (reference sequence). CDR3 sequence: CASRGDRGGETQYF. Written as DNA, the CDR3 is TGTGCCAGCAGGGGGGACAGGGGAGGGGAGACCCAGTACTTC.

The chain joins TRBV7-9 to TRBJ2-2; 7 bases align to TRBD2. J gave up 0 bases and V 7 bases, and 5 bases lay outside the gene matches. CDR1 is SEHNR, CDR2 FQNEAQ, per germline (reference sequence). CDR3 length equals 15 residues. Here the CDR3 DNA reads TGTGCCAGCACCCACCGGGGGGCGAACACCGGGGAGCTGTTTTTT. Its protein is CASTHRGANTGELFF.

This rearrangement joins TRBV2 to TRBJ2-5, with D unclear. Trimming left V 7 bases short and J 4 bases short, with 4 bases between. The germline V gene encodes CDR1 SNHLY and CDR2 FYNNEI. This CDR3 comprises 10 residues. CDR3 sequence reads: CASTRETQYF. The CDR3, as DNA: TGTGCCAGCACCAGAGAGACCCAGTACTTC.

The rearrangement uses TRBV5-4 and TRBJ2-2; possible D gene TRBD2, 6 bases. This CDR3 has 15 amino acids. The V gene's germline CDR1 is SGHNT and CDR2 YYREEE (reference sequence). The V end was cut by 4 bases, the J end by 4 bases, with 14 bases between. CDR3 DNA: TGTGCCAGCAGCCGGGGAGGACGGAGCACCGGGGAGCTGTTTTTT. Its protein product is CASSRGGRSTGELFF.

The CDR3 loop is CSPLSGYEQYF. CDR3 bases: TGCAGTCCCCTTTCGGGGTACGAGCAGTACTTC. The rearrangement joins TRBV20-1 to TRBJ2-7; D perhaps matches TRBD2 (5 bases). The germline CDR1 and CDR2 sequences are DFQATT and SNEGSKA (reference sequence). The CDR3 extends over 11 amino acids. Trimming left V 8 bases short and J 4 bases short, with 12 bases between.

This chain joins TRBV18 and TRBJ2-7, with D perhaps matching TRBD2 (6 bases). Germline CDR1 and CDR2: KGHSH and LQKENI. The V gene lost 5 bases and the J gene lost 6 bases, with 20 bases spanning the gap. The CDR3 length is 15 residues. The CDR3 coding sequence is TGTGCCAGCTCAAGGTCTCGGGGCGTGGGACTCGAGCAGTACTTC. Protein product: CASSRSRGVGLEQYF. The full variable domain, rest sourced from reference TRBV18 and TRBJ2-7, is NAGVMQNPRHLVRRRGQEARLRCSPMKGHSHVYWYRQLPEEGLKFMVYLQKENIIDESGMPKERFSAEFPKEGPSILRIQQVVRGDSAAYFCASSRSRGVGLEQYFGPGTRLTVT.

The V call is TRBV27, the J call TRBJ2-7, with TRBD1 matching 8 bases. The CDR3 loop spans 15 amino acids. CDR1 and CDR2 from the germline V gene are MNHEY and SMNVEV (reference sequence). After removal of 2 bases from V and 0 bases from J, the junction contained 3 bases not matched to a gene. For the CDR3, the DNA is TGTGCCAGCAGTTTACAGGGGGCGGGCTCCTACGAGCAGTACTTC. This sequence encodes CASSLQGAGSYEQYF.

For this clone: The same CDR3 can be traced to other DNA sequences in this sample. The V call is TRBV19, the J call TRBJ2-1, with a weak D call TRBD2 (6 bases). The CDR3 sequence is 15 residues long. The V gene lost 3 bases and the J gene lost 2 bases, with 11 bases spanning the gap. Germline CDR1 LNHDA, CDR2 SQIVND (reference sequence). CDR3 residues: CASSMGTSAYNEQFF. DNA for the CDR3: TGTGCCAGTAGTATGGGGACTTCCGCCTACAATGAGCAGTTCTTC.

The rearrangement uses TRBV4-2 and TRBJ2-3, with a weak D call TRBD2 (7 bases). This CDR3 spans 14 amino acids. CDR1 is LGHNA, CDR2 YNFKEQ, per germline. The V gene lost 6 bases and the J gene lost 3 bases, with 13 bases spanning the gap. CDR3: CASRRGLATDTQYF. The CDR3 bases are TGTGCCAGCAGGCGGGGGCTAGCAACAGATACGCAGTATTTT.